This TCR beta chain was obtained from a study of blood T cell repertoires in COVID-19. The CDR3 runs 13 residues. Germline loops: CDR1 SEHNR, CDR2 FQNEAQ (reference sequence). Trimming removed 11 bases from V and 2 bases from J, with 12 bases in between. The protocol was immunoSEQ multiplex PCR, while the TCRdb copy is restricted to in-frame clones and leaves out a portion. The table has some 340,000 clones, about 87% seen once. The TCR was taken from a woman aged 30 to 39 who had recovered from COVID-19. Sequencing was carried out using PBMCs or T cells enriched from blood (not recorded which). The chain couples TRBV7-9 to TRBJ2-2, with D maybe TRBD1 (5 bases). Here the CDR3 reads CARPRTNTGELFF. CDR3 nucleotides: TGTGCCCGACCGAGGACAAACACCGGGGAGCTGTTTTTT.